This T cell receptor (beta chain) was retrieved from a study of technical replicates of blood from a few donors. J lost 2 bases, V lost 0 bases, and 4 bases had no gene match. The CDR3 is made up of 16 amino acids. The germline V gene has CDR1 MNHEY and CDR2 SVGAGI. Libraries were prepared by immunoSEQ multiplex PCR; TCRdb keeps only in-frame clonotypes and omits some of them. This table holds some 64,000 clones, approximately 83% found once. The sequence derives from a human donor in good health. Some clones in this sample may be carry-over from other donors' samples. The sequencing input was PBMCs. The chain employs TRBV6-5 and TRBJ2-5, with 9 bases identical to TRBD2. In DNA, the CDR3 is TGTGCCAGCAGTTACTCGGGTAGCGGGAGACAAGAGACCCAGTACTTC. Encoded protein: CASSYSGSGRQETQYF.